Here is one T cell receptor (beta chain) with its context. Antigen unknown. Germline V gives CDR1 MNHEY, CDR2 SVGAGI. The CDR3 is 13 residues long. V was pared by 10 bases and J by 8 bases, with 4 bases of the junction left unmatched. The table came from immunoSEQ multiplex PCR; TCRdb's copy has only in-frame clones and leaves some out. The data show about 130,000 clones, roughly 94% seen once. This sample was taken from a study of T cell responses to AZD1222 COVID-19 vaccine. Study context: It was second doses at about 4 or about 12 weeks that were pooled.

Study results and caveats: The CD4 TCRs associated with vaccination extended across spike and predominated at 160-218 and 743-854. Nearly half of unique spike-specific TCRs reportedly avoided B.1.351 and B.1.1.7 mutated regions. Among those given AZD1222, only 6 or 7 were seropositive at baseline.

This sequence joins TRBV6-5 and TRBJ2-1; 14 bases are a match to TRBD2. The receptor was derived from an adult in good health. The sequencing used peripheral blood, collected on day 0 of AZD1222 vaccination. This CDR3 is CAIGLAGGDEQFF. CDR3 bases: TGTGCCATAGGACTAGCGGGGGGAGATGAGCAGTTCTTC.